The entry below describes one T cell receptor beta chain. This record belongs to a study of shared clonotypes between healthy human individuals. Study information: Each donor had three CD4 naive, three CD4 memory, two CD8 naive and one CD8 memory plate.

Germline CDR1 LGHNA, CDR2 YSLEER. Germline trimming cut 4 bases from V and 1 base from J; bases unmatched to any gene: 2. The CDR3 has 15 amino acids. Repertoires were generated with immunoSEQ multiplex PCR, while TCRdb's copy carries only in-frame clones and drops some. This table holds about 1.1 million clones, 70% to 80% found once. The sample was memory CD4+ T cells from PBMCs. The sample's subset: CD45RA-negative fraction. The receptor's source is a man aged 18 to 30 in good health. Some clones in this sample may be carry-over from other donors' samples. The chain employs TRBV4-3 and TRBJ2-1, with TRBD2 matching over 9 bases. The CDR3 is CASSRGRGSYNEQFF. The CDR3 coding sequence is TGCGCCAGCAGCCGCGGGAGGGGATCCTACAATGAGCAGTTCTTC.